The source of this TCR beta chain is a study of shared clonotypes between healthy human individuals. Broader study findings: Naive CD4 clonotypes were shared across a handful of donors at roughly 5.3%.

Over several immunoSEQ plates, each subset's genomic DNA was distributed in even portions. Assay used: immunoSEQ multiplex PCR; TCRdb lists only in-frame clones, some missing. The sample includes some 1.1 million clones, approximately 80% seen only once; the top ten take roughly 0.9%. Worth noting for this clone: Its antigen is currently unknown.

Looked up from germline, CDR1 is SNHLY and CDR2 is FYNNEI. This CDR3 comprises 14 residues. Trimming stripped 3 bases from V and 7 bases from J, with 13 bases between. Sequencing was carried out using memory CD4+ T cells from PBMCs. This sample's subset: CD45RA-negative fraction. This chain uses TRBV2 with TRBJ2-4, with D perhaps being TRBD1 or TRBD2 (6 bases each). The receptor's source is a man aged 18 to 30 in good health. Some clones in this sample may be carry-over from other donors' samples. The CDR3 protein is CASSDRAGGNIQYF. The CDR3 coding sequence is TGTGCCAGCAGTGACAGGGCCGGGGGCAACATTCAGTACTTC.